Sequencing of this TCR beta chain was carried out in a study of OX40 agonist ivuxolimab in advanced cancers. The V and J ends lost 3 bases and 6 bases respectively, with 11 bases between them. Germline values: CDR1 SEHNR, CDR2 FQNEAQ (reference sequence). The CDR3 covers 13 residues. Libraries were prepared by immunoSEQ multiplex PCR; TCRdb keeps only in-frame clonotypes and omits some of them. The sample includes roughly 70,000 clones, roughly 80% of them seen just once. The cohort excluded patients with autoimmune disease history or systemic immunosuppression. The specimen comprised CD4+ or CD8+ T cells sorted from blood, sampled in a trial of the OX40 agonist ivuxolimab. V gene TRBV7-9 combines with J gene TRBJ1-2; D is unclear. This TCR was recovered from an adult with an advanced solid tumor such as melanoma, head and neck, liver or kidney cancer. The chain's CDR3 is CASSFTQWNGYTF. The CDR3 coding sequence is TGTGCCAGCAGCTTTACACAGTGGAATGGCTACACCTTC.